The present T cell receptor (beta chain) was sequenced within a study of PD-L1 blockade in urothelial cancer (dated by TCRdb to 2015 to 2018). About the investigation overall: All patients started therapy in the mid-2010s and received atezolizumab 1,200 mg intravenously every 3 weeks. In the same patients, whole exome sequencing and RNA sequencing of pretreatment tumors were performed in addition to TCR sequencing. Durable clinical benefit was defined as a progression-free survival longer than 6 months, and TCR features were additionally tested against progression-free survival and overall survival. Pretreatment tumor samples, along with matched peripheral blood serially collected before and after atezolizumab treatment, were subjected to TCR sequencing. Patients had an ECOG performance status of 0 or 1 and had received between 0 and 3 prior chemotherapy regimens. Some 30 patients had pretreatment blood TCR-seq, some 24 had at least one posttreatment blood collection, and some 24 had tumor TCR-seq. An exploratory multi-omic analysis was conducted of the somatic, immune and clinical correlates of response to PD-L1 blockade with atezolizumab in urothelial cancer. About 90% of the 29 patients were males with bladder-origin urothelial cancer, and about 60% of the 29 reported a prior smoking history. Blood samples were analyzed at 3 weeks after treatment start (second dose) and at 6 weeks after treatment start. Blood samples gave median yields of about 150,000 T cells and over 80,000 unique TCRs, along with a median clonality of about 0.084. Fewer than ten patients reached durable clinical benefit, while roughly 22 patients did not. The paper's findings and limits, for the study overall: A pretreatment peripheral blood TCR clonality below the median was linked to improved progression-free and overall survival. Because of the small sample size (n ≈ 31) and the many exploratory analyses performed, the results are intended to be regarded as hypothesis-generating. Among patients with durable benefit, tumor-associated TCR clones showed greater expansion in peripheral blood 3 weeks after treatment started (n = 22, p = 0.022).

To estimate absolute template abundance from read counts, synthetic TCR analog templates were spiked into each PCR. The immunoSEQ assay used bias-controlled V and J gene primers to amplify TCRbeta CDR3 regions from genomic DNA. Rearranged TCRbeta segments were sequenced at approximately 20X coverage. Per the source publication's procedure: Clustering was used to correct sequencing errors, and CDR3s were annotated against IMGT so that V, D and J genes could be assigned. Only productive TCRbeta rearrangements were used in downstream analyses, excluding out-of-frame or stop-codon sequences. Clonality was computed as one minus Shannon entropy normalized by the log of the number of unique productive sequences. Fisher's exact test with Benjamini-Hochberg correction, using a cutoff of adjusted p below 0.01, was how clones that differed between time points or between blood and tumor were identified. In its TCRdb copy, this immuneACCESS table keeps in-frame sequences only and misses some clones. Where compared with another copy, unresolved V genes explain less than half of these, and the others have no known cause. The DNA gave D and trimming, while V, J and clone size come from that table. The sample records about 95,000 clones, around 86% of which are singletons. The top ten constitute 2% to 2.5% of the sample.

The time point label here, explained by the study, means: pretreatment peripheral blood. A total of 29 patients with locally advanced or metastatic urothelial carcinoma, treated at Memorial Sloan Kettering on a trial protocol, made up the cohort. Peripheral blood mononuclear cells were collected pretreatment and during treatment, with between 1 and 8 total time points per patient. The Qiagen DNeasy Blood extraction kit was used to purify genomic DNA from total PBMCs and tumor samples. PBMCs were collected pretreatment and during treatment, and were isolated and stored as previously described. On this clone itself: What this receptor recognizes is not known. No clone much larger than this one lies a single base away; base qualities are absent.

This specimen was PBMCs, taken around atezolizumab (anti-PD-L1) treatment. The TCR comes from a man in his 60s with urothelial cancer.

DNA sequence: TGTGCCACGGGGGGAGCTAGCACAGATACGCAGTATTTT. Its translation is CATGGASTDTQYF. Recombination joined TRBV6-5 with TRBJ2-3; 7 central nucleotides agree with TRBD2. Reading the germline V gene gives CDR1 MNHEY and CDR2 SVGAGI. The CDR3 numbers 13 residues from cysteine through phenylalanine. Solely the CDR3 DNA is kept, with 39 bases framed from the first base. The germline V end is reduced by 10 bases and the J end by 0 bases; junction bases left unmatched: 4.